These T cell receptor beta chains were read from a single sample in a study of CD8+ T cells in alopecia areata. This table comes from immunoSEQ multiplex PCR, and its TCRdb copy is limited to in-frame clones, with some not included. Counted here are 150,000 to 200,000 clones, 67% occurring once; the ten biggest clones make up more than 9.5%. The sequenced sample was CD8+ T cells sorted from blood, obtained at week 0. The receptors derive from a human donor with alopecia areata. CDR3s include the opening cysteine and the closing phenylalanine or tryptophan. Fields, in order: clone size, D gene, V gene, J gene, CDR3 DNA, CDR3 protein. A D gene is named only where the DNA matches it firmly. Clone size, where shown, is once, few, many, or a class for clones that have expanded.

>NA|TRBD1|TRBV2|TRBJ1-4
TGTGCCAGCGCGGGACAGGGTAATGAAAAACTGTTTTTT
CASAGQGNEKLFF
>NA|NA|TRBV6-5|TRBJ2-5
TGTGCCAGCAGTTCTCCCGGACGTAGGGAGACCCAGTACTTC
CASSSPGRRETQYF
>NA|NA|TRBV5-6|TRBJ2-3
TGTGCCAGCAGCCCCGGGGCAGATACGCAGTATTTT
CASSPGADTQYF
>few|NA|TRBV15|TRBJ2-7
TGTGCCACCAGCGGACTGTTCGCCTACGAGCAGTACTTC
CATSGLFAYEQYF
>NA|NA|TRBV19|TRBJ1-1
TGTGCCAGTAGTACTTGGGGGACTGAAGCTTTCTTT
CASSTWGTEAFF
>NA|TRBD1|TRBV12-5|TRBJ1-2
TGTGCTAGTGGTTTGGGACAGGGGGCGCCGGTAGCTGGCTACACCTTC
CASGLGQGAPVAGYTF
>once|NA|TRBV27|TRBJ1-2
TGTGCCAGCAGTCCTACTCCATACGGGGACTATGGCTACACCTTC
CASSPTPYGDYGYTF
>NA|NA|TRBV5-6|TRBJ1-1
TGTGCCAGCAGCCCCCCCGCAGCTCCAGGGGCTTTCTTT
CASSPPAAPGAFF
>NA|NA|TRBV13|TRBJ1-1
TGTGCCAGCAGCTCCGTGGGGGGCGGGAACACTGAAGCTTTCTTT
CASSSVGGGNTEAFF
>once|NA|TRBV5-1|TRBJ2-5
TGCGCCAGCAGCGCCGACGGGACCTCGGGGTGGGTTTCCCAAGAGACCCAGTACTTC
CASSADGTSGWVSQETQYF
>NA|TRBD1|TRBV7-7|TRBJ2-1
TGTGCCAGCAGCCTCACCGGGACAGCTTACAATGAGCAGTTCTTC
CASSLTGTAYNEQFF
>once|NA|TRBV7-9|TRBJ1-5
TGTGCCAGCAGCTTAGGGGGGTTGAGCAATCAGCCCCAGCATTTT
CASSLGGLSNQPQHF
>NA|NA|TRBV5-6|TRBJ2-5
TGTGCCAGCAGCTTGGGAGCAGGGCACACCAGGAAGACCCAGTACTTC
CASSLGAGHTRKTQYF
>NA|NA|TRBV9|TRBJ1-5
TGTGCCAGCAGCGTGGGGCAGGGAGGCAATCAGCCCCAGCATTTT
CASSVGQGGNQPQHF
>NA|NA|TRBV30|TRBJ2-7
TGTGCCTGGAGTGAAGGGGACTCCTACGAGCAGTACTTC
CAWSEGDSYEQYF
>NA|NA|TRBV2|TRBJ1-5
TGTGCCAGCAGGAGAGGGGATCAGCCCCAGCATTTT
CASRRGDQPQHF
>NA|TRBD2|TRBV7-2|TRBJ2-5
TGTGCCAGCAGCCTTATCGGGACTAGAGCGGAGACCCAGTACTTC
CASSLIGTRAETQYF
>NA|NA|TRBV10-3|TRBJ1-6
TGTGCCACCAGCCCTCCGGGAGATAATTCACCCCTCCACTTT
CATSPPGDNSPLHF
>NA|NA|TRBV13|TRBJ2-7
TGTGCCAGCTTACGACGGTCTAGGATCCGCGAGCAGTACTTC
CASLRRSRIREQYF
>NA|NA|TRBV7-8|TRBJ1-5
TGTGCCAGCAGCTCCCGACCCCGTCGCAATCAGCCCCAGCATTTT
CASSSRPRRNQPQHF
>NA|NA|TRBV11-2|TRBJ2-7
TGTGCCAGCAGCCCCCGGACAGAATACGAGCAGTACTTC
CASSPRTEYEQYF
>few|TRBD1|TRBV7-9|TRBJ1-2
TGTGCCAGCAGCACAGGGGGCGCCCTCTATGGCTACACCTTC
CASSTGGALYGYTF
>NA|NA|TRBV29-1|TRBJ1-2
TGCAGCGTTGCAGATCGGACGGCAGCTAACTATGGCTACACCTTC
CSVADRTAANYGYTF
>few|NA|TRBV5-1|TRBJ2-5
TGCGCCAGCAGCTTGGCAGGAGGATGGCAAGAGACCCAGTACTTC
CASSLAGGWQETQYF
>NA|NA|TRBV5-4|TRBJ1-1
TGTGCCAGCGCGCCGCCCGAGGGCGCGAACACTGAAGCTTTCTTT
CASAPPEGANTEAFF
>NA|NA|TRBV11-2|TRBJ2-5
TGTGCCAGCAGCTTCCGCGAGACCCAGTACTTC
CASSFRETQYF
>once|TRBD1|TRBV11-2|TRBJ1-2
TGTGCCGCCCGGGACAGGGACGGCTACACCTTC
CAARDRDGYTF
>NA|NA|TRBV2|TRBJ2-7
TGTGCCAGCAGTGAAAGGTACAGCTCCTACGAGCAGTACTTC
CASSERYSSYEQYF
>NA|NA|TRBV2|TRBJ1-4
TGTGCCAGCAGCCCCCGGGGCGAAAAACTGTTTTTT
CASSPRGEKLFF
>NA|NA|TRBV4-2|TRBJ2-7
TGTGCCAGCAGCCAGGGTTTATCCGAGCAGTACTTC
CASSQGLSEQYF
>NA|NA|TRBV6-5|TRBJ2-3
TGTGCCAGTGGTCGGGGAGATACGCAGTATTTT
CASGRGDTQYF
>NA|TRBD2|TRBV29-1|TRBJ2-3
TGCAGCGTAGAGGACCGGGAGGGGAATACGCAGTATTTT
CSVEDREGNTQYF
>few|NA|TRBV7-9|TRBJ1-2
TGTGCCAGCAGCCCTCTTGGCCACACCTTC
CASSPLGHTF
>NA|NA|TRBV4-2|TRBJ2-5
TGTGCCAGCAGCCCATATAACCAAGAGACCCAGTACTTC
CASSPYNQETQYF
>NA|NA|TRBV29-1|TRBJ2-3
TGCAGCGTCGCCGATCCTGTCACAGATACGCAGTATTTT
CSVADPVTDTQYF
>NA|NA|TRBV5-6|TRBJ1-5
TGTGCCAGCAGCCTTGGCCGGGGCGTGGGGCCCCAGCATTTT
CASSLGRGVGPQHF
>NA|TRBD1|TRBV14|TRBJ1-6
TGTGCCAGCAGCCAAGCCTTTTTTCGACAGGGCGTTAATTCACCCCTCCACTTT
CASSQAFFRQGVNSPLHF
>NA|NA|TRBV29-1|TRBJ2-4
TGCAGCGTCGGACCCAGCAGGGAGAACATTCAGTACTTC
CSVGPSRENIQYF
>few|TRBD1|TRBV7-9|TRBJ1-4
TGTGCCAGCAGCCCGGGGGACAGTGAAAAACTGTTTTTT
CASSPGDSEKLFF
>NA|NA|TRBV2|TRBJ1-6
TGTGCCAGCACCCGGACTTATCGCTCCTATAATTCACCCCTCCACTTT
CASTRTYRSYNSPLHF
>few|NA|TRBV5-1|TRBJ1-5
TGCGCCAGCAGCTTGGAGGACAGCAATCAGCCCCAGCATTTT
CASSLEDSNQPQHF
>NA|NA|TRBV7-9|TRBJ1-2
TGTGCCAGCAGCTACATCCGGGACAACTATGGCTACACCTTC
CASSYIRDNYGYTF
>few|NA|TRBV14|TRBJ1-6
TGTGCCAGCAGCCATAGGGACCCTAATTCACCCCTCCACTTT
CASSHRDPNSPLHF
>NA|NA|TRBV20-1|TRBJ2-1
TGCAGTGCTAGTTTTGGGGGTGAGCAGTTCTTC
CSASFGGEQFF
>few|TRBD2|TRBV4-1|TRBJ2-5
TGCGCCAGCAGCCAAGGACTAGCGGGGGGCCTGGGAGAGACCCAGTACTTC
CASSQGLAGGLGETQYF
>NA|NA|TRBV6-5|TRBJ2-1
TGTGCCAGCAGTCTAGTGCCGGCGGGATACAATGAGCAGTTCTTC
CASSLVPAGYNEQFF